The 19 T cell receptor beta chains below come from one sample, sequenced in a study of patients and donors after allogeneic stem cell transplantation. TCRdb reprocessed the RT-PCR reads with MiXCR, giving one entry per CDR3 protein. The sample gives hundreds of thousands of distinct CDR3 sequences, around two fifths of which show up once; 9.5% to 13% is in the top ten. The sequencing sample was made of blood, either unsorted or a sorted T cell fraction (not recorded which). Receptors were obtained from a human donor who was either an allogeneic HSCT recipient or a stem cell or donor lymphocyte infusion donor (not recorded which). It is not recorded whose cells these are; they may come from a transplant donor.

The table lists this clonotype with a few counts. The chain joins TRBV7-3 to TRBJ1-1; TRBD1 is a possible D gene (5 bases). Germline CDR1 reads SGHTA; CDR2 reads FQGTGA. The CDR3 contains 15 residues. Trimming removed 5 bases at V and 2 bases at J, with 15 bases between. This CDR3 reads CASSAEQVFNTEAFF. In DNA form, the CDR3 reads TGTGCCAGCAGCGCAGAACAGGTGTTTAACACTGAAGCTTTCTTT.

V and J are TRBV7-2 and TRBJ1-3, with TRBD1 identical over 9 bases. Germline CDR1 and CDR2: SGHTA and FQGNSA. Trimming cost V 3 bases and J 4 bases; bases outside gene matches: 4. The CDR3 extends over 15 amino acids. The CDR3 DNA reads TGTGCCAGCAGCTTTGGGGACAGGGACGGAAACACCATATATTTT. Translation: CASSFGDRDGNTIYF.

The V gene is TRBV30, the J gene TRBJ1-1; D gene unclear. CDR1 and CDR2 from the germline V gene are GTSNPN and SVGIG (reference sequence). V shed 5 bases and J shed 6 bases, with 13 bases lying between them. This CDR3 is 12 amino acids long. The CDR3 loop is CAWVPRVPEAFF. The CDR3 DNA follows: TGTGCCTGGGTTCCGCGGGTCCCTGAAGCTTTCTTT.

The CDR3 sequence: CASSQTYEQYF. In nucleotides, the CDR3 is TGTGCCAGCAGTCAGACCTACGAGCAGTACTTC. V usage is TRBV2 and J usage is TRBJ2-7, with unresolved D. V gave up 5 bases and J gave up 2 bases, with 4 bases separating them. Germline lookup yields CDR1 SNHLY and CDR2 FYNNEI. This CDR3 has 11 amino acids.

This rearrangement joins TRBV12-3 or TRBV12-4 to TRBJ1-2, with D perhaps matching TRBD1 (6 bases). The CDR3 sequence is 14 residues long. With 5 bases removed from V and 6 bases from J, the gap between germline ends came to 16 bases. CDR3 DNA: TGTGCCAGCAGTCTCGGGACAACTCGTCATGGCTACACCTTC. This translates into CASSLGTTRHGYTF.

This clonotype has only a few counts. The chain employs TRBV12-3 or TRBV12-4 and TRBJ2-3; D might be TRBD1 (5 bases). Trimming took off 4 bases at V and 2 bases at J, with 19 bases between the two ends. The length of the CDR3 is 17 residues. Here the CDR3 reads CASSSRWTRTNTDTQYF. DNA for the CDR3: TGTGCCAGCAGTTCTAGGTGGACACGGACCAACACAGATACGCAGTATTTT.

The genes are TRBV11-2 and TRBJ2-3; 9 bases agree with TRBD1. CDR1 is SGHAT and CDR2 is FQNNGV in the germline V gene. The V and J ends lost 1 base and 3 bases, in that order; junction bases with no gene match: 2. The CDR3 is 15 residues long. As DNA, the CDR3 is TGTGCCAGCAGCTTAGCAGACAGGGGGACAGATACGCAGTATTTT. Its translation: CASSLADRGTDTQYF.

The chain has TRBV9 and TRBJ2-1, with 12 positions matching TRBD2. This CDR3 is 15 amino acids long. CDR1 SGDLS and CDR2 YYNGEE come from the germline V gene. Trimming at V came to 2 bases and at J to 7 bases, leaving 4 bases not matched to a gene. CDR3 amino acids: CASSVRTSGVNEQFF. CDR3 nucleotide sequence: TGTGCCAGCAGCGTTAGGACTAGCGGGGTTAATGAGCAGTTCTTC.

J is TRBJ2-2 and V is TRBV5-6; possibly TRBD1 for D (5 bases). CDR1 and CDR2 (germline): SGHDT, YYEEEE. V was cut by 0 bases and J by 5 bases, with 11 bases left in between. The CDR3 is 15 residues long. The CDR3 DNA is TGTGCCAGCAGCTTGGACCAGGGCGGAACCGGGGAGCTGTTTTTT. This translates into CASSLDQGGTGELFF.

The rearrangement uses TRBV20-1 and TRBJ2-1; 12 bases line up with TRBD2. V lost 8 bases to trimming and J lost 10 bases; unmatched junction nucleotides: 9. CDR1 is DFQATT and CDR2 is SNEGSKA in the germline V gene (reference sequence). This CDR3 is built from 13 residues. This CDR3 is CSRTSGDRGEQFF. CDR3 in DNA: TGCAGTAGGACTAGCGGGGACCGCGGGGAGCAGTTCTTC.

The J gene is TRBJ2-1, the V gene TRBV7-9, with D unclear. This CDR3 contains 13 residues. V lost 5 bases and J lost 9, with 14 bases in between. Looked up from germline, CDR1 is SEHNR and CDR2 is FQNEAQ (reference sequence). The CDR3 sequence is CASSPFFLREQFF. Here the CDR3 DNA reads TGTGCCAGCAGCCCCTTTTTTCTCCGTGAGCAGTTCTTC.

This clonotype was seen only a few times. The genes are TRBV5-1 and TRBJ1-2, with TRBD1 matching over 7 bases. The germline V gene has CDR1 SGHRS and CDR2 YFSETQ. V trimming: 4 bases; J trimming: 0 bases; junction bases outside the gene matches: 6. The CDR3 is 15 amino acids. Here the CDR3 reads CASSRHRGPNYGYTF. The CDR3 coding sequence is TGCGCCAGCAGCCGGCACAGGGGACCTAACTATGGCTACACCTTC.

This clonotype has only a few counts. The rearrangement uses TRBV24-1 and TRBJ2-5, with TRBD2 matching 13 bases. Unmatched junction bases numbered 5, after V lost 6 bases and J lost 2 bases. Germline V gene lookup returns CDR1 KGHDR and CDR2 SFDVKD. CDR3 length: 16 residues. The CDR3 nucleotides are TGTGCCACCAGTTATCCGGGACTAGCGGGGCAAGAGACCCAGTACTTC. Translated: CATSYPGLAGQETQYF.

The CDR3 spells CSVDELRGEETQYF. CDR3 DNA sequence: TGCAGCGTTGACGAATTGCGGGGAGAAGAGACCCAGTACTTC. The chain joins TRBV29-1 to TRBJ2-5; D perhaps matches TRBD2 (6 bases). Trimming took off 3 bases at V and 3 bases at J, with 14 bases between the two ends. Germline V gene lookup returns CDR1 SQVTM and CDR2 ANQGSEA. The CDR3 spans 14 residues.

This chain links TRBV4-3 with TRBJ2-5; no reliable D call. This CDR3 region has 14 residues. Germline V gives CDR1 LGHNA, CDR2 YSLEER. Trimming left V 2 bases short and J 2 bases short, with 9 bases between. CDR3 in amino acids: CASSQRFRQETQYF. In DNA form, the CDR3 reads TGCGCCAGCAGCCAAAGGTTCCGGCAAGAGACCCAGTACTTC.

This clonotype has a handful of counts. The gene calls are TRBV20-1 and TRBJ2-2; possible D gene TRBD2, 5 bases. The ends were cut back, 3 bases at V and 6 bases at J, with 17 bases in the middle. The CDR3 is 15 amino acids. Germline loops: CDR1 DFQATT, CDR2 SNEGSKA (reference sequence). CDR3 in amino acids: CSASDRGIVPGELFF. CDR3 nucleotide sequence: TGCAGTGCTAGTGACCGGGGAATCGTTCCCGGGGAGCTGTTTTTT.

The CDR3 reads CASSSRDGNYGYTF. CDR3 nucleotides: TGTGCCAGCAGCTCCCGGGACGGAAACTATGGCTACACCTTC. V usage is TRBV6-1 and J usage is TRBJ1-2; a possible D gene is TRBD1 (5 bases). Trimming took 6 bases from V and 2 from J, leaving 13 bases between them. The CDR3 covers 14 residues. Germline CDR1 is MNHNS and CDR2 is SASEGT.

This clonotype was seen just once. The chain carries TRBV27 and TRBJ1-1; the D gene is possibly TRBD1 (5 bases). Germline V gene sequence: CDR1 MNHEY, CDR2 SMNVEV (reference sequence). The V gene lost 6 bases and the J gene lost 4 bases, with 12 bases spanning the gap. This CDR3 is 13 amino acids long. This CDR3 is CASRAPGFTEAFF. The CDR3 DNA is TGTGCCAGCAGGGCCCCAGGGTTCACTGAAGCTTTCTTT.

The V and J genes are TRBV24-1 and TRBJ1-5, with TRBD1 matching 8 bases. CDR1 and CDR2 (germline): KGHDR, SFDVKD. This CDR3 comprises 15 residues. V was clipped by 4 bases and J by 4 bases; unmatched bases: 5. Written as DNA, the CDR3 is TGTGCCACCAGTGACGACAGGGGAACAAATCAGCCCCAGCATTTT. This codes for CATSDDRGTNQPQHF.